What follows describes a single TCR beta chain. The data were obtained in a study of blood T cell repertoires in COVID-19. Study-level background: The samples span acute and convalescent COVID-19 from the United States, Italy and Spain. PBMCs, B-cell-depleted T cells, or T cells provided the cDNA or gDNA that made up the material.

Authors' methods: Amplification of reference gene primers provided the estimated nucleated cell counts. Only in-frame clones appear in the TCRdb table, and some are missing; sequencing was by immunoSEQ multiplex PCR. V and J calls and clone size are those listed in that table; D and trimming were worked out from the DNA. The data show about 40,000 clones, around 87% seen once. Specimen: peripheral blood. This clonotype was obtained from a man in his sixties with acute or convalescent COVID-19.

The CDR3 DNA is TGTGCCAGCAGCCAAGAGTTGATAGGGGTGAGGCCTGAAGCTTTCTTT. Translation gives CASSQELIGVRPEAFF. This chain uses TRBV14 with TRBJ1-1, with D perhaps TRBD1 (5 bases). This CDR3 comprises 16 residues. V was cut by 0 bases and J by 6 bases, with 17 bases left in between. CDR1 SGHDN and CDR2 FVKESK come from the germline V gene.